The entry that follows covers one T cell receptor beta chain sequence. Its antigen remains unidentified. V was pared by 5 bases and J by 6 bases, with 9 bases of the junction left unmatched. Germline CDR1 MNHNY, CDR2 SVGAGI (reference sequence). There are 15 residues in the CDR3. The sample is drawn from a study of cytomegalovirus exposure and HLA in healthy donors. Study summary: Genotyping of some 390 donors showed that 80% to 85% belonged to the Caucasian-associated ancestry cluster.

Study results and caveats: Among CMV-associated TCR beta chains, most appeared HLA-restricted in a later analysis.

60 Vbeta and 13 Jbeta primers were used in PCR. Assay used: immunoSEQ multiplex PCR; TCRdb lists only in-frame clones, some missing. Here the sample spans around 100,000 clones, 10% being singletons. The source material was PBMCs. This TCR came from a man aged 35 to 55 in good health and CMV-seropositive. This chain uses TRBV6-6 with TRBJ2-1; 8 positions agree with TRBD2. CDR3 DNA: TGTGCCAGCAGTATGCCGGGACTAGAGACCAATGAGCAGTTCTTC. Encoded protein: CASSMPGLETNEQFF.